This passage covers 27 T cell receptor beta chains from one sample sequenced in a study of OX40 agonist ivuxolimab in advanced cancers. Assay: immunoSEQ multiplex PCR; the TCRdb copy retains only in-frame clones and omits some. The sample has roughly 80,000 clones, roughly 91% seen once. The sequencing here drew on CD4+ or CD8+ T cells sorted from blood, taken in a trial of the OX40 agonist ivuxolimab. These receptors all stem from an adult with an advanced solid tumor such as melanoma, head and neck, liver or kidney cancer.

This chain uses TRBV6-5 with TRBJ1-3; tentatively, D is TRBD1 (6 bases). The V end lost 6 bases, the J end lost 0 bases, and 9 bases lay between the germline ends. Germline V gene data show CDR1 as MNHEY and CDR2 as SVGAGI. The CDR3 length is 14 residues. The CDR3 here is CASSQGHSGNTIYF. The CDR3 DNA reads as TGTGCCAGCAGCCAGGGACACTCTGGAAACACCATATATTTT.

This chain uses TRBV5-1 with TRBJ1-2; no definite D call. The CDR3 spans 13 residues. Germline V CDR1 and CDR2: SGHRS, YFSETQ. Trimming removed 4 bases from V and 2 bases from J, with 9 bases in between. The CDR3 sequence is CASSPGRNYGYTF. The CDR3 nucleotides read TGCGCCAGCAGCCCCGGGAGGAACTATGGCTACACCTTC.

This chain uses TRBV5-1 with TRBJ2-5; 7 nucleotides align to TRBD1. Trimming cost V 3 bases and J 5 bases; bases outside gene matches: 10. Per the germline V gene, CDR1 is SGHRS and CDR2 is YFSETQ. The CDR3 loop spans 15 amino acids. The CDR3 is CASSSLGTALETQYF. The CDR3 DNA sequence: TGCGCCAGCAGCTCATTGGGGACAGCCTTGGAGACCCAGTACTTC.

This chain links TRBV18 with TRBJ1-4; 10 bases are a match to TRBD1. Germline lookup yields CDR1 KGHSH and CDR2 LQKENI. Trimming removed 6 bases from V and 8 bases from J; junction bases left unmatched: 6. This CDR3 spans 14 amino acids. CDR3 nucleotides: TGTGCCAGCTCCCCCGGGACAGGGGACGAAAAACTGTTTTTT. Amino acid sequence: CASSPGTGDEKLFF.

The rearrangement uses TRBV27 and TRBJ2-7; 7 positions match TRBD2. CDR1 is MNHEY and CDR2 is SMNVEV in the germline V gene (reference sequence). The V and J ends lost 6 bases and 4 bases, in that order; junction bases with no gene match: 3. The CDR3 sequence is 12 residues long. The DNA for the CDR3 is TGTGCCAGCAGAGGCGGGAGTTACGAGCAGTACTTC. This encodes CASRGGSYEQYF.

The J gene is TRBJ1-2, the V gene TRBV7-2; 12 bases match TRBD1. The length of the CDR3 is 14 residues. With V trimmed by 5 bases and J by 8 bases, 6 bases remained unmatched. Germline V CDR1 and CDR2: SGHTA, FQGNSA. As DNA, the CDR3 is TGTGCCAGCAGCACGGGACAGGGGGCGGCCGGCTACACCTTC. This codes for CASSTGQGAAGYTF.

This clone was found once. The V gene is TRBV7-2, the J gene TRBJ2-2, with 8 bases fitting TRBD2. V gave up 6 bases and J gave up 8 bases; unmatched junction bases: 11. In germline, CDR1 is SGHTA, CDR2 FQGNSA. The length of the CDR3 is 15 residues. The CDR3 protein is CASSSPGTRVGELFF. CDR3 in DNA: TGTGCCAGCAGTTCACCCGGGACTAGAGTGGGGGAGCTGTTTTTT.

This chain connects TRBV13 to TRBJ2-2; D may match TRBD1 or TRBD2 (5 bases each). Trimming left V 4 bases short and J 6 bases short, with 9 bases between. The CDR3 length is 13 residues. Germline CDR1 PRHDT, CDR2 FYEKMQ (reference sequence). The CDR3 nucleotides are TGTGCCAGCAGCTACCAGGGAGCCGGGGAGCTGTTTTTT. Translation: CASSYQGAGELFF.

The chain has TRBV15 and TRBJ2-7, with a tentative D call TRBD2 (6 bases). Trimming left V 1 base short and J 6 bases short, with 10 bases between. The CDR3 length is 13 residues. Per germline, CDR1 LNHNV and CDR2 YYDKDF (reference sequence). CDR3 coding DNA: TGTGCCACCAGCAGAGTCGGGGGTGGCGAGCAGTACTTC. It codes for CATSRVGGGEQYF.

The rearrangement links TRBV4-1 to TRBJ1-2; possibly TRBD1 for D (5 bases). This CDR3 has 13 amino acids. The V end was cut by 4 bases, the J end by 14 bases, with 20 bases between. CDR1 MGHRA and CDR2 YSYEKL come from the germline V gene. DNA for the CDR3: TGCGCCAGCAGCCCGCGGGGACGGCCCCTGAAAACCTTC. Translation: CASSPRGRPLKTF.

CDR3 amino acids: CASSRQGADTEAFF. The CDR3 DNA reads TGTGCCAGCAGTCGACAGGGGGCGGACACTGAAGCTTTCTTT. The chain couples TRBV2 to TRBJ1-1; 10 nucleotides align to TRBD1. V lost 5 bases and J lost 3; bases outside the gene matches: 3. Germline V gene sequence: CDR1 SNHLY, CDR2 FYNNEI. CDR3 length: 14 amino acids.

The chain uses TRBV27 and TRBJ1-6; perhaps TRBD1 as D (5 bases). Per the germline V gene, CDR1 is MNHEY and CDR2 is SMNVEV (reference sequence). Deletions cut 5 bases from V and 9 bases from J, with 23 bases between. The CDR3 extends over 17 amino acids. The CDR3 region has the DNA TGTGCCAGCAGTGAGGCTGTGGGTGGGGGAGGATTTTCACCCCTCCACTTT. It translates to CASSEAVGGGGFSPLHF.

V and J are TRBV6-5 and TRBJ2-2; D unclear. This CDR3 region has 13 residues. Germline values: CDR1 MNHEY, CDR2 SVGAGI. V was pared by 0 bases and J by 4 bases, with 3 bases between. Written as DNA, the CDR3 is TGTGCCAGCAGTTACTCGAGCACCGGGGAGCTGTTTTTT. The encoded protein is CASSYSSTGELFF.

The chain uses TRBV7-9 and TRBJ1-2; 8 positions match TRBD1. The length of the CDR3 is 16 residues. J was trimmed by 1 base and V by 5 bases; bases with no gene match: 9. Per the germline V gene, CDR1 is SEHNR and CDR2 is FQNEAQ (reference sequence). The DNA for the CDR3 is TGTGCCAGCAGCCCTCCGGGACAGGCCTTTAACTATGGCTACACCTTC. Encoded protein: CASSPPGQAFNYGYTF. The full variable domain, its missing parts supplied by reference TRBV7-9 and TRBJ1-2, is DTGVSQNPRHKITKRGQNVTFRCDPISEHNRLYWYRQTLGQGPEFLTYFQNEAQLEKSRLLSDRFSAERPKGSFSTLEIQRTEQGDSAMYLCASSPPGQAFNYGYTFGSGTRLTVV.

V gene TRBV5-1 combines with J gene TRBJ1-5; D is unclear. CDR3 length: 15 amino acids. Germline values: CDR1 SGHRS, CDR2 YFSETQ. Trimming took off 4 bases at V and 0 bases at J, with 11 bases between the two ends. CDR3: CASSPWGYSNQPQHF. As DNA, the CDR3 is TGCGCCAGCAGCCCCTGGGGTTATAGCAATCAGCCCCAGCATTTT.

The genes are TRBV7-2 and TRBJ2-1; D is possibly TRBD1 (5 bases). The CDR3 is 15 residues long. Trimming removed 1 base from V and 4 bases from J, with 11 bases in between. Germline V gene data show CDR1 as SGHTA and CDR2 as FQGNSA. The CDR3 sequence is CASSLDWGGYNEQFF. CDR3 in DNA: TGTGCCAGCAGCTTAGATTGGGGCGGTTACAATGAGCAGTTCTTC.

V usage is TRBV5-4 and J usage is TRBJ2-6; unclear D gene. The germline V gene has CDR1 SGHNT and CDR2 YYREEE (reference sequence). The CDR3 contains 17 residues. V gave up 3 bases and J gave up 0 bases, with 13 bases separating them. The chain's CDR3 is CASSSPGSLSGANVLTF. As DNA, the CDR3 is TGTGCCAGCAGCTCACCCGGATCGCTCTCTGGGGCCAACGTCCTGACTTTC.

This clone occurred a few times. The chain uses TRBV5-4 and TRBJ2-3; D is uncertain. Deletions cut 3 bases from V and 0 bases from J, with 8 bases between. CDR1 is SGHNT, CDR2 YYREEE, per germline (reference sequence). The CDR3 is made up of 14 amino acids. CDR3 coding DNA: TGTGCCAGCAGCTCTGTACGAAGCACAGATACGCAGTATTTT. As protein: CASSSVRSTDTQYF.

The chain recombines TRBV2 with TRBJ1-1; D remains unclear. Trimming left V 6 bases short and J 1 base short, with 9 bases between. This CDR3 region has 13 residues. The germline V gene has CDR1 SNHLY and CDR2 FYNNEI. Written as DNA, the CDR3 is TGTGCCAGCAGCGCCCAGGAGAACACTGAAGCTTTCTTT. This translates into CASSAQENTEAFF.

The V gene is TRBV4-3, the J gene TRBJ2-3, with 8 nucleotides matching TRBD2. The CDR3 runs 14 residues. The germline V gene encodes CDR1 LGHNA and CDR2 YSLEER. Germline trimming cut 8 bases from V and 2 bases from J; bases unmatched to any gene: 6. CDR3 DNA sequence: TGCGCCAGCCGTAGCGGGGCAAACACAGATACGCAGTATTTT. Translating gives CASRSGANTDTQYF.

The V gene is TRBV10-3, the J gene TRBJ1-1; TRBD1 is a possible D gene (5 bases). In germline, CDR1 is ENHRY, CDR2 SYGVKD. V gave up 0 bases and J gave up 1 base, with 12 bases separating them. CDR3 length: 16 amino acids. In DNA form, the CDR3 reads TGTGCCATCAGTGAGTCGTGGGGGACTGAGAACACTGAAGCTTTCTTT. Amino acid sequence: CAISESWGTENTEAFF.

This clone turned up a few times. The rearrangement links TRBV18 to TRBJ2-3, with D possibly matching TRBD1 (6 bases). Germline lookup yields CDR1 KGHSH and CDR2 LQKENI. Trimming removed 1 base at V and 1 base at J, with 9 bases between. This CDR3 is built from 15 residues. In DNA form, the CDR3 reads TGTGCCAGCTCACCACTCCACAGGGGCACAGATACGCAGTATTTT. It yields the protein CASSPLHRGTDTQYF. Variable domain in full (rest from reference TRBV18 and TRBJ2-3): NAGVMQNPRHLVRRRGQEARLRCSPMKGHSHVYWYRQLPEEGLKFMVYLQKENIIDESGMPKERFSAEFPKEGPSILRIQQVVRGDSAAYFCASSPLHRGTDTQYFGPGTRLTVL.

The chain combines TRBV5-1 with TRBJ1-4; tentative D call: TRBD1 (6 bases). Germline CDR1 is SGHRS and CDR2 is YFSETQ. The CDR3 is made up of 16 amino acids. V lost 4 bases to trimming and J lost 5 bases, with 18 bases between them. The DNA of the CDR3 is TGCGCCAGCAGCCCGCCGCCTTTCGACAGGAATGAAAAACTGTTTTTT. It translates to CASSPPPFDRNEKLFF.

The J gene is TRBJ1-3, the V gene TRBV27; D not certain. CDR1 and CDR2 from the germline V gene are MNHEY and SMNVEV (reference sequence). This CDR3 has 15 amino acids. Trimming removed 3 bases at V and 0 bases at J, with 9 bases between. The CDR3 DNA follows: TGTGCCAGCAGTTTTGCGGGGTTCTCTGGAAACACCATATATTTT. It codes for CASSFAGFSGNTIYF.

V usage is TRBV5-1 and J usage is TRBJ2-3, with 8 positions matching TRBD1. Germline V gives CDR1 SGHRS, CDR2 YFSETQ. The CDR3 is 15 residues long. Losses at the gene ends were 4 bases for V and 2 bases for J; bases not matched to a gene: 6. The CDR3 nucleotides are TGCGCCAGCAGCCCGTGGACAGGGCCCACAGATACGCAGTATTTT. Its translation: CASSPWTGPTDTQYF.

The CDR3 here is CASSRYQANSYEQYF. The CDR3 nucleotides read TGTGCCAGTAGTAGGTATCAAGCGAACTCCTACGAGCAGTACTTC. This chain connects TRBV19 to TRBJ2-7; the D is unclear. CDR3 length: 15 residues. CDR1 and CDR2 from the germline V gene are LNHDA and SQIVND (reference sequence). V shed 4 bases and J shed 0 bases, with 13 bases lying between them.

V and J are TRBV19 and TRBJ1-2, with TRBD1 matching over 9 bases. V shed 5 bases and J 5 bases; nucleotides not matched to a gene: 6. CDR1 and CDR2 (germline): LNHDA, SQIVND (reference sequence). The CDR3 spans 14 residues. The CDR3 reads CASSVRTGEYGYTF. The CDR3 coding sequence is TGTGCCAGTAGTGTCCGGACAGGGGAATATGGCTACACCTTC. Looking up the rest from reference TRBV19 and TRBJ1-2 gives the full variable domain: DGGITQSPKYLFRKEGQNVTLSCEQNLNHDAMYWYRQDPGQGLRLIYYSQIVNDFQKGDIAEGYSVSREKKESFPLTVTSAQKNPTAFYLCASSVRTGEYGYTFGSGTRLTVV.